One sample yielded the 3 T cell receptor beta chains listed below, sequenced in a study of blood T cell repertoires in COVID-19. Libraries were prepared by immunoSEQ multiplex PCR; TCRdb keeps only in-frame clonotypes and omits some of them. The profile covers 300,000 to 400,000 clones, with around 87% appearing a single time and about 7.8% taken by the ten largest. Specimen: peripheral blood. Receptors were obtained from a woman in her forties or fifties who had recovered from COVID-19.

The chain links TRBV2 to TRBJ2-1; 8 bases line up with TRBD2. CDR3 length equals 15 residues. J lost 9 bases, V lost 8 bases, and 15 bases had no gene match. The germline CDR1 and CDR2 sequences are SNHLY and FYNNEI. The CDR3 bases are TGTGCCAGCGTCTGGGCAAGCGGGAGTAGGGGTGAGCAGTTCTTC. This codes for CASVWASGSRGEQFF.

Concerning this clone itself: The junction and the germline gene differ at one end; a read error may be behind it. This chain connects TRBV6-1 to TRBJ2-7, with 9 bases identical to TRBD1. The germline V gene has CDR1 MNHNS and CDR2 SASEGT. This CDR3 spans 13 amino acids. CDR3 bases: TGTGCCAGCAGCGAAGACAGGGGGTACGAGCAGTACTTC. Translation: CASSEDRGYEQYF.

The chain combines TRBV29-1 with TRBJ2-5; 8 nucleotides match TRBD1. The CDR3 consists of 13 residues. Trimming removed 6 bases from V and 5 bases from J; junction bases left unmatched: 8. Germline-derived CDR1 and CDR2 are SQVTM and ANQGSEA. Here the CDR3 reads CSVAGQAGETQYF. In DNA, the CDR3 is TGCAGCGTCGCGGGACAGGCAGGGGAGACCCAGTACTTC.